This TCR beta chain comes out of a study of T-cell memory formation after mild COVID-19. Study-level information: TCR clusters showed largely donor specificity.

Germline CDR1 and CDR2: DFQATT and SNEGSKA (reference sequence). The ends were cut back, 4 bases at V and 0 bases at J, with 13 bases in the middle. The CDR3 totals 15 residues. The table lists this clonotype with a few counts. Its antigen is undetermined. Findings and caveats of the study: Prior to infection, memory already included some responding clones, suggesting cross-reactive memory joined. There was no confirmation that second-wave clones peaking on day 37 were SARS-CoV-2 specific.

Each CDR3 protein gets one entry after TCRdb re-called the 5' RACE reads with MiXCR. Of some 410,000 distinct CDR3 sequences listed, around 22% are singletons. V and J are TRBV20-1 and TRBJ1-3, with no clear D. This TCR came from an adult woman who had mild COVID-19 (a few samples of this study predate the infection). Cell type and time point are not known. The material sequenced was PBMCs or a T cell subset sorted from them (not recorded which). DNA for the CDR3: TGCAGTGCTAAGGAACAGCAGTTCTCTGGAAACACCATATATTTT. Protein sequence: CSAKEQQFSGNTIYF.